These T cell receptor beta chains were read from a single sample in a study of graft-versus-host responses after intestinal transplantation. Clones were read by immunoSEQ multiplex PCR, and TCRdb kept only the in-frame ones, dropping some. The repertoire holds almost 30,000 clones, with over 60% as singletons. The sequenced sample was ileum tissue, obtained 98 days after intestinal transplantation. The receptors originated from a human patient who received an intestinal transplant, so some T cells may come from the graft donor. Both conserved end residues are part of each CDR3. A D gene is named only where the DNA matches it firmly. Size is omitted from some rows. Given values are once, few, many or a class for expanded clones.

v_gene	d_gene	j_gene	abundance	CDR3nt	CDR3aa
TRBV10-3	TRBD1	TRBJ1-2	NA	TGTGCCATCAGTGCAAGCCTAGGACAGGGGTCTAACTATGGCTACACCTTC	CAISASLGQGSNYGYTF
TRBV19	NA	TRBJ1-5	few	TGTGCCAGTAGACAAAGTAGCAATCAGCCCCAGCATTTT	CASRQSSNQPQHF
TRBV5-1	NA	TRBJ2-4	NA	TGCGCCATCACGACAGAGATAGCCAAAAACATTCAGTACTTC	CAITTEIAKNIQYF
TRBV19	NA	TRBJ1-2	NA	TGTGCCAGTAGAGGGGCGGACATCCGTAACTATGGCTACACCTTC	CASRGADIRNYGYTF
TRBV6-5	TRBD1	TRBJ2-7	NA	TGTGCCAGCAGACAGGGGATTTTCTCCTACGAGCAGTACTTC	CASRQGIFSYEQYF
TRBV4-1	NA	TRBJ1-2	NA	TGCGCCAGCAGCCAAACCGGGACTGCAGATGGCTACACCTTC	CASSQTGTADGYTF
TRBV27	TRBD2	TRBJ2-6	NA	TGTGCCAGCAGTCCCCTAGGACGGGGGGCTGGGGCCAACGTCCTGACTTTC	CASSPLGRGAGANVLTF
TRBV19	NA	TRBJ1-5	NA	TGTGCCAGTAGTATAGGGGTCCGGTATCTTATTGGCAATCAGCCCCAGCATTTT	CASSIGVRYLIGNQPQHF
TRBV27	NA	TRBJ2-5	NA	TGTGCCAGCAGTTTAGGTACCGTTCAAGAGACCCAGTACTTC	CASSLGTVQETQYF
TRBV6-5	NA	TRBJ1-3	NA	TGTGCCAGCAGTGTCGCTTCTTCTGGAAACACCATATATTTT	CASSVASSGNTIYF
TRBV15	NA	TRBJ1-1	NA	TGTGCCACCAGCGAGCCGAACACTGAAGCTTTCTTT	CATSEPNTEAFF
TRBV5-5	NA	TRBJ1-4	NA	TGTGCCAGCAGCTTGGGGGAGGGTCTGGAAAAACTGTTTTTT	CASSLGEGLEKLFF
TRBV19	NA	TRBJ2-1	once	TGTGCCAGTAGTGACAGGATCAATGAGCAGTTCTTC	CASSDRINEQFF
TRBV2	NA	TRBJ2-1	NA	TGTGCCAGCAGTGAAGACGGGCACCTAGTCGGCGATGAGCAGTTCTTC	CASSEDGHLVGDEQFF
TRBV30	NA	TRBJ2-3	NA	TGTGCCTGGAGTGTATTCATAACGGCAGATACGCAGTATTTT	CAWSVFITADTQYF
TRBV19	TRBD2	TRBJ2-7	NA	TGTGCCAGTAGTTCCTCGGGGGGTTGGGAGGAGCAGTACTTC	CASSSSGGWEEQYF
TRBV21-1	NA	TRBJ1-1	NA	TGTGCCAGCAGCCCGGGACAGGGGGCGAAGCGGATGAACACTGAAGCTTTCTTT	CASSPGQGAKRMNTEAFF
TRBV9	NA	TRBJ2-3	NA	TGTGCCAGCAGCGTCTTCTTCTCCTACACAGATACGCAGTATTTT	CASSVFFSYTDTQYF
TRBV7-6	NA	TRBJ2-1	NA	TGTGCCAGCAGCTCCCCCACTAGGGGGAGATACAATGAGCAGTTCTTC	CASSSPTRGRYNEQFF
TRBV4-2	NA	TRBJ1-6	NA	TGTGCCAGCAGCCAAGCCGGGTCGGATAATTCACCCCTCCACTTT	CASSQAGSDNSPLHF
TRBV7-9	NA	TRBJ2-2	NA	TGTGCCAGCAGTTGGGAGACCGGGGAGCTGTTTTTT	CASSWETGELFF
TRBV18	NA	TRBJ1-6	few	TGTGCCAGCTCACCCTCAGACCTACCCCTCCACTTT	CASSPSDLPLHF
TRBV5-1	NA	TRBJ1-4	NA	TGCGCCAGCAGCTTGGCTACTGGGAATGAAAAACTGTTTTTT	CASSLATGNEKLFF
TRBV4-1	NA	TRBJ2-2	NA	TGCGCCAGCAGCCAATCTAGGACAGTTCAAACCGGGGAGCTGTTTTTT	CASSQSRTVQTGELFF
TRBV5-4	TRBD1	TRBJ2-7	NA	TGTGCCAGCAGCTTGGGGCTCCCAAGACAGGGGTCCTACGAGCAGTACTTC	CASSLGLPRQGSYEQYF
TRBV7-9	NA	TRBJ2-5	NA	TGTGCCAGCAGCTCCAGGCAGGTTGTAGAGACCCAGTACTTC	CASSSRQVVETQYF
TRBV4-2	TRBD1	TRBJ2-7	NA	TGTGCCAGCAGCAAATCGGGACAGGACTTGTACGAGCAGTACTTC	CASSKSGQDLYEQYF
TRBV5-4	TRBD1	TRBJ2-2	NA	TGTGCCAGCAGCTTGGGCCCGGGACAGGGAGAGACCGGGGAGCTGTTTTTT	CASSLGPGQGETGELFF
TRBV19	NA	TRBJ1-2	NA	TGTGCCAGTAGTTATGGGGGCAATGGCTACACCTTC	CASSYGGNGYTF
TRBV7-8	NA	TRBJ2-1	few	TGTGCCAGCAGCCCCTGGACCACCGCAAGGAACAATGAGCAGTTCTTC	CASSPWTTARNNEQFF
TRBV29-1	NA	TRBJ1-3	NA	TGCAGCGTCCAGAGTTACTCTGGAAACACCATATATTTT	CSVQSYSGNTIYF
TRBV27	NA	TRBJ2-5	NA	TGTGCCAGCAGTTCGGACTTACAGTACCAAGAGACCCAGTACTTC	CASSSDLQYQETQYF
TRBV7-2	TRBD2	TRBJ2-7	NA	TGTGCCAGCAGCTTAGGCCTAGCGGGGGTCCCACGGTACTTC	CASSLGLAGVPRYF